The source of this TCR beta chain is a study of blood T cell repertoires in COVID-19. Repertoires were generated with immunoSEQ multiplex PCR, while TCRdb's copy carries only in-frame clones and drops some. The sample holds under 200,000 clones, roughly 80% seen once. This CDR3 is 16 amino acids long. Trimming left V 0 bases short and J 0 bases short, with 11 bases between. The germline V gene has CDR1 SGDLS and CDR2 YYNGEE. The sequenced sample consisted of PBMCs or T cells enriched from blood (not recorded which). V gene TRBV9 combines with J gene TRBJ2-3; D may be TRBD2 (6 bases). The receptor was derived from a woman in her forties or fifties who had recovered from COVID-19. CDR3 sequence (DNA): TGTGCCAGCAGCGTAGAAGGACTATCTAGCACAGATACGCAGTATTTT. This sequence encodes CASSVEGLSSTDTQYF.